Below, 22 T cell receptor beta chains from the same sample are listed, as sequenced in a study of cytomegalovirus exposure and HLA in healthy donors. Only in-frame clones appear in the TCRdb table, and some are missing; sequencing was by immunoSEQ multiplex PCR. This table has about 110,000 clones, 90% to 96% appearing once. Source material: PBMCs. These receptors were obtained from a woman aged 18 to 35 in good health and CMV-seronegative.

The rearrangement joins TRBV29-1 to TRBJ2-5; 7 positions agree with TRBD2. V was clipped by 4 bases and J by 5 bases; unmatched bases: 7. The CDR3 covers 13 residues. Germline values: CDR1 SQVTM, CDR2 ANQGSEA. The CDR3 DNA reads as TGCAGCGTTGCGGGTCTAGCGGTGGAGACCCAGTACTTC. Its protein is CSVAGLAVETQYF. The full variable domain, completed using reference TRBV29-1 and TRBJ2-5, is SAVISQKPSRDICQRGTSLTIQCQVDSQVTMMFWYRQQPGQSLTLIATANQGSEATYESGFVIDKFPISRPNLTFSTLTVSNMSPEDSSIYLCSVAGLAVETQYFGPGTRLLVL.

CDR3 DNA sequence: TGTGCCAGCAGTGAAGAGCGGACAGGGGCTTCACCCCTCCACTTT. Translation gives CASSEERTGASPLHF. This rearrangement joins TRBV6-1 to TRBJ1-6; 9 bases map to TRBD1. Per the germline V gene, CDR1 is MNHNS and CDR2 is SASEGT. The CDR3 has 15 amino acids. V dropped 1 base and J dropped 9; count of bases not matched to a gene: 4.

V is TRBV7-7 and J is TRBJ2-6; possibly TRBD1 for D (5 bases). Germline-derived CDR1 and CDR2 are SSHAT and FNYEAQ (reference sequence). V lost 5 bases, J lost 2 bases, and 19 bases lay in between. The CDR3 spans 18 residues. The CDR3 region has the DNA TGTGCCAGCAGCCTACATCAGGGTTCTCCAACTGGGGCCAACGTCCTGACTTTC. Translation gives CASSLHQGSPTGANVLTF. Together with reference TRBV7-7 and TRBJ2-6, the CDR3 gives the full variable domain: GAGVSQSPRYKVTKRGQDVTLRCDPISSHATLYWYQQALGQGPEFLTYFNYEAQPDKSGLPSDRFSAERPEGSISTLTIQRTEQRDSAMYRCASSLHQGSPTGANVLTFGAGSRLTVL.

This chain links TRBV6-5 with TRBJ2-3, with a possible D match to TRBD2 (5 bases). Looked up from germline, CDR1 is MNHEY and CDR2 is SVGAGI. The ends were cut back, 0 bases at V and 6 bases at J, with 13 bases in the middle. The CDR3 contains 15 residues. The CDR3 DNA follows: TGTGCCAGCAGTTACTCGGAGGCGGTACGGGATACGCAGTATTTT. It encodes CASSYSEAVRDTQYF.

A few counts support this clone. The rearrangement uses TRBV10-2 and TRBJ2-7; 8 nucleotides align to TRBD1. V gave up 7 bases and J gave up 6 bases; unmatched junction bases: 17. Germline loops: CDR1 WSHSY, CDR2 SAAADI. The CDR3 contains 16 residues. The CDR3: CASNPRGLGQGGEQYF. The CDR3, as DNA: TGCGCCAGCAATCCGCGGGGCCTCGGACAGGGCGGCGAGCAGTACTTC.

The V call is TRBV4-2, the J call TRBJ2-1; maybe TRBD2 (7 bases). The V gene's germline CDR1 is LGHNA and CDR2 YNFKEQ. The length of the CDR3 is 15 residues. The V and J ends lost 1 base and 9 bases respectively, with 16 bases between them. The CDR3 DNA is TGTGCCAGCAGCCAAGGAAGGGGGGGGGAGGGTGAGCAGTTCTTC. Amino acid sequence: CASSQGRGGEGEQFF.

V gene TRBV5-1 combines with J gene TRBJ2-2; 15 positions agree with TRBD2. CDR1 and CDR2 (germline): SGHRS, YFSETQ. The CDR3 length is 17 residues. Trimming at V came to 1 base and at J to 6 bases, leaving 4 bases not matched to a gene. CDR3 bases: TGCGCCAGCAGCTTGAGGACTAGCGGGGGGGCCGCCGGGGAGCTGTTTTTT. It encodes CASSLRTSGGAAGELFF. The variable domain in full, completed from reference TRBV5-1 and TRBJ2-2, reads KAGVTQTPRYLIKTRGQQVTLSCSPISGHRSVSWYQQTPGQGLQFLFEYFSETQRNKGNFPGRFSGRQFSNSRSEMNVSTLELGDSALYLCASSLRTSGGAAGELFFGEGSRLTVL.

V and J are TRBV14 and TRBJ2-3; D not resolved. V was shortened by 3 bases and J by 3 bases, with 4 bases between the two germline ends. Germline-derived CDR1 and CDR2 are SGHDN and FVKESK. This CDR3 has 12 residues. CDR3 nucleotides: TGTGCCAGCAGCCATAGAACAGATACGCAGTATTTT. This codes for CASSHRTDTQYF.

V usage is TRBV5-1 and J usage is TRBJ2-1, with 8 bases that match TRBD1. The CDR3 runs 15 residues. Per the germline V gene, CDR1 is SGHRS and CDR2 is YFSETQ. V trimming: 4 bases; J trimming: 0 bases; junction bases outside the gene matches: 3. DNA of the CDR3: TGCGCCAGCAGCCTAGGACAGGGCTCCTACAATGAGCAGTTCTTC. This gives the protein CASSLGQGSYNEQFF.

V is TRBV6-1 and J is TRBJ1-1; D gene ambiguous. The CDR3 totals 15 residues. V gave up 1 base and J gave up 1 base, with 10 bases separating them. CDR1 MNHNS and CDR2 SASEGT come from the germline V gene. The CDR3 DNA follows: TGTGCCAGCAGTGAAGGGAGGGAGCCGAACACTGAAGCTTTCTTT. Amino acids: CASSEGREPNTEAFF.

V gene TRBV6-5 combines with J gene TRBJ2-2, with D unclear. Trimming removed 7 bases at V and 7 bases at J, with 7 bases between. CDR1 is MNHEY and CDR2 is SVGAGI in the germline V gene. The CDR3 is 11 amino acids. The chain's CDR3 is CASTLGGELFF. CDR3 DNA sequence: TGTGCCAGCACCCTCGGCGGGGAGCTGTTTTTT.

The rearrangement uses TRBV13 and TRBJ2-7, with 9 bases matching TRBD1. The CDR3 runs to 14 residues. V lost 5 bases and J lost 5; bases outside the gene matches: 7. In germline, CDR1 is PRHDT, CDR2 FYEKMQ (reference sequence). The CDR3 DNA sequence: TGTGCCAGCAGCCTCGGGACAGGGCTACACGAGCAGTACTTC. Translated, it gives CASSLGTGLHEQYF.

The chain joins TRBV6-5 to TRBJ1-3; unclear D gene. The CDR3 contains 15 residues. Germline-derived CDR1 and CDR2 are MNHEY and SVGAGI. Trimming left V 0 bases short and J 4 bases short, with 10 bases between. CDR3 nucleotide sequence: TGTGCCAGCAGTTACTCCACGGCAGGCGGAAACACCATATATTTT. Its translation: CASSYSTAGGNTIYF.

The chain carries TRBV18 and TRBJ1-1; D remains ambiguous. The CDR3 totals 12 residues. Looked up from germline, CDR1 is KGHSH and CDR2 is LQKENI. V was shortened by 3 bases and J by 7 bases, with 9 bases between the two germline ends. The CDR3 sequence: CASSPTQIEAFF. CDR3 sequence (DNA): TGTGCCAGCTCACCGACACAGATTGAAGCTTTCTTT.

DNA for the CDR3: TGTGCCAGCCGAAAGGAGGCAGTCGAGCTGTTTTTT. Translated: CASRKEAVELFF. V is TRBV19 and J is TRBJ2-2, with a possible D match to TRBD2 (5 bases). Germline-derived CDR1 and CDR2 are LNHDA and SQIVND (reference sequence). CDR3 length: 12 amino acids. V dropped 9 bases and J dropped 11 bases, with 16 bases sitting between them.

The rearrangement uses TRBV11-2 and TRBJ1-2; maybe TRBD1 (6 bases). Looked up from germline, CDR1 is SGHAT and CDR2 is FQNNGV. The CDR3 loop spans 14 amino acids. Trimming took off 6 bases at V and 6 bases at J, with 17 bases between the two ends. CDR3 in amino acids: CASRALRTAHGYTF. DNA of the CDR3: TGTGCCAGCAGAGCCCTACGGACAGCCCATGGCTACACCTTC.

V gene TRBV10-3 combines with J gene TRBJ2-3; no clear D gene. V was cut by 1 base and J by 0 bases, with 8 bases left in between. This CDR3 comprises 15 residues. Germline loops: CDR1 ENHRY, CDR2 SYGVKD. The CDR3 protein is CAISEFAASTDTQYF. The CDR3 DNA follows: TGTGCCATCAGTGAGTTTGCAGCGAGCACAGATACGCAGTATTTT.

J is TRBJ1-5 and V is TRBV19; the D gene is possibly TRBD1 (5 bases). The CDR3 runs to 17 residues. Per the germline V gene, CDR1 is LNHDA and CDR2 is SQIVND (reference sequence). V lost 5 bases and J lost 3, with 20 bases in between. The CDR3 nucleotides read TGTGCCAGTAGTCTAATCACGGCCGACAGCCCCAATCAGCCCCAGCATTTT. This codes for CASSLITADSPNQPQHF. Looking up the rest from reference TRBV19 and TRBJ1-5 gives the full variable domain: DGGITQSPKYLFRKEGQNVTLSCEQNLNHDAMYWYRQDPGQGLRLIYYSQIVNDFQKGDIAEGYSVSREKKESFPLTVTSAQKNPTAFYLCASSLITADSPNQPQHFGDGTRLSIL.

CDR3: CASSPWGVGTDTQYF. CDR3 nucleotides: TGTGCCAGCAGTCCCTGGGGGGTCGGGACAGATACGCAGTATTTT. The genes are TRBV28 and TRBJ2-3; perhaps TRBD2 as D (6 bases). CDR3 length: 15 residues. The V end was cut by 5 bases, the J end by 3 bases, with 15 bases between. The germline gives CDR1 MDHEN, CDR2 SYDVKM.

This chain links TRBV4-1 with TRBJ1-6; TRBD1 aligns across 8 bases. This CDR3 is built from 17 residues. Germline CDR1 MGHRA, CDR2 YSYEKL. Trimming took 1 base from V and 7 from J; bases not matched to a gene: 9. The CDR3 here is CASSQVLGQAGNSPLHF. Written as DNA, the CDR3 is TGCGCCAGCAGCCAAGTCTTGGGACAGGCGGGGAATTCACCCCTCCACTTT.

The V call is TRBV9, the J call TRBJ2-1; TRBD2 aligns across 13 bases. Per germline, CDR1 SGDLS and CDR2 YYNGEE. V dropped 4 bases and J dropped 8; count of bases not matched to a gene: 6. The CDR3 runs 15 residues. CDR3 sequence: CASSSGLAGFHEQFF. The CDR3 DNA reads as TGTGCCAGCAGCTCGGGACTAGCGGGGTTCCATGAGCAGTTCTTC.

This chain connects TRBV19 to TRBJ1-5, with 8 bases lining up with TRBD1. J gave up 0 bases and V 9 bases, and 7 bases lay outside the gene matches. The CDR3 has 15 amino acids. Germline CDR1 LNHDA, CDR2 SQIVND (reference sequence). CDR3 in DNA: TGTGCCAGCCCGGGGACAGGCTATAGCAATCAGCCCCAGCATTTT. Translated: CASPGTGYSNQPQHF.